This T cell receptor (beta chain) was sequenced during a study of shared clonotypes between healthy human individuals (dated by TCRdb to 2018 to 2020). About the full investigation: A few men and two women, aged 18 to 49 years, made up the cohort. For each donor, CD4 naive and CD4 memory were each run on three plates, CD8 naive on two plates, and CD8 memory on one plate. To estimate repertoire size and how much clonotypes are shared between individuals, the study performed deep sequencing of blood TCR repertoires from a handful of healthy adults. Different laboratories and diverse techniques were used to prepare libraries and sequence TCR repertoires, to increase sequencing depth and limit assay-specific biases. Each donor's leukapheresis produced roughly between about 0.8 and 8.9 billion PBMCs.

The donors were healthy, HIV-negative adults who had no recently reported acute infections or vaccinations. All donors were Caucasian adults living in Nashville, Tennessee, USA. CD4+ T cells were enriched through magnetic negative selection, after which naive cells were positively selected on CD45RA and the remaining negative fraction served as the memory subset. After blood collection by leukapheresis, PBMCs were isolated using Ficoll-Histopaque density gradient centrifugation and then cryopreserved in the vapor phase of liquid nitrogen. Purity and quantity of every magnetically sorted T cell population were checked by analytical flow cytometry. From each sorted fraction, genomic DNA was isolated and quantified by UV absorbance on a Nanodrop 2000c. Concerning this clone itself: It has no known antigen specificity. No qualities accompany the bases; no much larger clone lies one base away.

Using the deep immunoSEQ assay, multiplex PCR amplified TCR CDR3 regions from genomic DNA. Genomic DNA extracted from each cell subset was distributed evenly over all wells of several immunoSEQ 96-well plates, and each plate served as one replicate. For sorted subsets, 200 to 250 ng of genomic DNA, equivalent to 25,000 to 35,000 T cell genomes, went into each replicate PCR. Purified libraries were measured with a Qubit 3.0 fluorometer, size-checked on a Bioanalyzer 2100, and measured again with the KAPA Library Quantification kit. Every immunoSEQ 96-well plate was sequenced on a dedicated single-read 150-cycle Illumina NextSeq 550 flow cell. For the original study's pipeline: Because the immunoSEQ output included only junctional sequences and no quality scores, the filtering could not be the same as the filtering used for full-length reads. To assign V/J genes and CDR3, sequences were annotated against IMGT germline references using PyIR, a Python wrapper for IgBLAST v1.9. Reads were removed for weak V/J assignments (E-value above 1e-6), missing CDR3, stop codons, out-of-frame junctions, or ambiguous translated residues. V3J clonotypes were defined as sequences sharing the same inferred V gene, J gene, and CDR3 amino acid sequence. Percentage overlap between repertoires was computed as shared unique clonotypes divided by the size of the smaller repertoire. Three approaches were used to assess repertoire richness: RTK rarefaction, the Chao1 estimator, and Recon v2.1 estimates of unobserved clonotypes. Generation probabilities for all TCRbeta clonotypes obtained by the gDNA method from a few donors were computed using OLGA. TCRdb limited this immuneACCESS table to in-frame rearrangements with V and J called. A share of clones is missing; checked studies link under half to unresolved V genes, and the rest is unexplained. D and trimming were read from the DNA, whereas the V and J calls and clone size are those reported in that table. The sample contains about 1.1 million clones, about 72% of them found a single time. Jointly, the top ten make up roughly 0.83% of the sample.

Beyond this particular receptor, the publication reports: Sampling was restricted to blood, and TCR repertoires in tissue are likely to differ from TCR repertoires in blood. The genetic and exposure-history diversity represented was limited by the small number of donors. Compared with non-shared clonotypes, clonotypes shared by all four sorted-subset donors had higher generation probabilities. When several donors were compared, the shared fraction of clonotypes was 5% to 6.5% for naive CD4, 3.5% for naive CD8, 2.3% for memory CD4, and roughly 0.43% for memory CD8. Rarefaction of sorted-subset datasets indicated incomplete sequencing despite the large sequencing depth. Naive subsets generally had larger estimated clonotype richness than memory subsets did. Pairwise subsampling indicated that sequencing depth was expected to affect the degree of clonotype sharing among donors.

From V the trimming removes 4 bases and from J it removes 2 bases, while the gene matches leave 16 bases of the junction unaccounted for. Reading the germline V gene gives CDR1 SGDLS and CDR2 YYNGEE. The CDR3 goes from the cysteine to the phenylalanine over 19 residues. The kept DNA is CDR3 alone, 57 bases in frame from the first base. The chain was built from TRBV9 and TRBJ2-3, with 10 middle bases fitting TRBD2. Material: memory CD4+ T cells from PBMCs. In light of the paper, this sample's cell subset or site label describes: CD45RA-negative fraction. The origin of this receptor is a man younger than 35 in good health. Some clones in this sample may be carry-over from other donors' samples. The CDR3 region reads CASSPLGLAALGVTDTQYF. Read as DNA, the sequence is TGTGCCAGCAGCCCCCTTGGACTAGCGGCCCTAGGGGTCACAGATACGCAGTATTTT.